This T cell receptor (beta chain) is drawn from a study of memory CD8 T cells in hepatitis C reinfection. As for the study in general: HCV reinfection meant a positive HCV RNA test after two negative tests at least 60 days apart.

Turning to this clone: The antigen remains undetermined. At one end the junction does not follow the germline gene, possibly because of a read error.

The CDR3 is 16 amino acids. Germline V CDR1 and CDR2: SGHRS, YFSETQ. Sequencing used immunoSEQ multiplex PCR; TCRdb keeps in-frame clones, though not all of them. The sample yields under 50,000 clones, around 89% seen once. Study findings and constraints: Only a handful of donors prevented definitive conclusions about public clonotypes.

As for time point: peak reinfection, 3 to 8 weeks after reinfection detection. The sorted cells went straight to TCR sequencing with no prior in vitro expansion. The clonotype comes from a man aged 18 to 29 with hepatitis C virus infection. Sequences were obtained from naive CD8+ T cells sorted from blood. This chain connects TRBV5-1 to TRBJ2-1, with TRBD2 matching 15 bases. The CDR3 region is CASSPGLAGGYNGQFF. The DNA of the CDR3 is TGCGCCAGCAGCCCGGGACTAGCGGGGGGTTACAATGGGCAGTTCTTC.